This T cell receptor (beta chain) was identified during a study of tumor and adjacent non-tumor tissue in lung cancer (dated by TCRdb to the late 2010s). Background for the entire study: Of the cohort, over 9 patients had adenocarcinoma, 2 had squamous cell carcinoma and 1 had small cell lung cancer. The approximately 15 enrolled patients, of whom some 10 were men and 5 were women, were aged 31 to 76 years and were diagnosed with TNM stage I to III disease. Sequencing produced roughly 130 million productive TCRbeta reads in total, an average of approximately 4.5 million reads per sample. Bulk TCRbeta repertoires were compared between lung tumor tissue and matched distant non-tumor lung tissue obtained from more than twelve lung cancer patients. Around 31 paired specimens, one tumor and one normal lung sample per patient, were profiled by TCRbeta CDR3 sequencing.

The paper's findings and limits, for the study overall: TCR diversity was significantly higher in younger patients, and greater tumor TCR diversity was associated with shorter overall survival and shorter disease-free survival. Significantly higher TCR diversity (inverse Simpson) was observed in tumor tissue than in normal lung tissue (around 450 vs 150, P = 0.0075, Mann-Whitney U test). Peripheral blood was not sequenced, so blood TCRbeta repertoires were not examined in the lung cancer patients of the study. Neither the sequencing platform nor unique molecular identifiers are mentioned in the methods. Only about 15 patients were in the cohort, and the authors stated that larger samples and more detailed clinical data are needed. The top 100 clones made up a significantly larger cumulative share of the repertoire in normal lung than in tumor tissue.

RNA was isolated from bulk, unsorted tissue, and RNA quality was assessed with a NanoDrop ND-1000 and an Agilent 2100. Donors were newly diagnosed lung cancer patients admitted for thoracic surgery in China between August and November 2014, without prior chemotherapy. The study excluded patients who had received radiotherapy or chemotherapy before or who had another cancer at the same time. Surgical tissue pieces of about 1-2.3 cm3 were preserved in RNAlater solution and were kept at -80 degrees C until use. Of note for this clonotype: Its antigen remains undetermined. No per-base quality is available; no much larger clone lies one base away.

Library construction relied on multiplex PCR. Sequencing instrument: Illumina HiSeq 2500. TCRbeta libraries were constructed through three rounds of nested PCR with primers (Table S4) according to protocols modified from ARM-PCR. Before sequencing, PCR products of 200-500 bp were cut from the gel and purified using the QIAquick gel extraction kit. The authors' pipeline ran thus. Trimmomatic was used to clean the reads, FLASH merged the cleaned reads into complete CDR3 sequences, and MiTCR assigned the sequences to V(D)J germline segments. Clonal diversity was computed as the inverse Simpson's index with VDJtools. In-frame sequences lacking a premature stop codon were counted as productive reads. Using fastp at Q25 and MiXCR, TCRdb reprocessed the public reads and kept productive beta chains. Rows matching on CDR3 protein sequence are summarized as one entry with the most common DNA and genes. TCRdb, rather than the study authors, made the V and J calls. Present in this sample are 200,000 to 250,000 distinct CDR3 sequences, 70% to 75% of which were seen just once. The ten largest clonotypes hold approximately 26% of the sample.

Sequenced material: lung tumor tissue. The TCR originated in a man aged 55 to 70 with non-small cell lung cancer.

The encoded CDR3 is CASSLRTGGEVRRPQHF. The nucleotide sequence reads TGTGCCAGCAGTTTACGCACCGGGGGGGAGGTACGTCGGCCCCAGCATTTT. This chain is built from TRBV12-3 or TRBV12-4 and TRBJ1-5, with TRBD1 as a weak D call on 5 bases. CDR3 length: 17 amino acids, cysteine to phenylalanine. Only the CDR3 part of the read is kept: 51 bases, read in frame from the first base. V sheds 2 bases and J sheds 9 bases, leaving 23 bases between their ends.